This TCR beta chain was obtained from a study of T cells after yellow fever vaccination. Study-wide results and caveats: The appearance of a small share of clonotypes in both CD4 and CD8 compartments was observed. Reappearing after the booster were most of the clones from primary vaccination (around 96% CD4, approximately 86% CD8).

This clonotype occurred a few times. The antigen remains unidentified. TCRdb re-called the 5' RACE reads with MiXCR, one entry per CDR3 protein. This table has approximately 340,000 distinct CDR3 sequences, more than 8.5% appearing once. V was clipped by 5 bases and J by 8 bases; unmatched bases: 8. This CDR3 spans 14 amino acids. V usage is TRBV12-3 or TRBV12-4 and J usage is TRBJ2-2, with 7 bases matching TRBD1. The origin of this receptor is a man aged 18 to 35 who received the YFV17D yellow fever vaccine. The sample in question was PBMCs, obtained on the day of the first yellow fever vaccination. The CDR3 bases are TGTGCCAGCAGTCTCGGACAGGCTGGGGGGGAGCTGTTTTTT. Its translation: CASSLGQAGGELFF.